This entry concerns a single T cell receptor beta chain. What it recognizes is unknown. Losses at the gene ends were 0 bases for V and 7 bases for J; bases not matched to a gene: 13. From germline, CDR1 is SGHRS and CDR2 YFSETQ. The CDR3 consists of 18 residues. TCRdb keeps only in-frame clones here, not all; method: immunoSEQ multiplex PCR. The sample has around 120,000 clones; about four fifths are singletons. The sample comes from a study of radiotherapy plus CTLA-4 blockade in lung cancer. Study conclusions and caveats: In blood, TCR clones derived from the tumor expanded after radiotherapy plus ipilimumab. Alongside interferon-beta, early blood T cell clone dynamics were reportedly the best predictor of response.

This chain connects TRBV5-1 to TRBJ2-1, with TRBD2 matching 10 bases. The sample here was peripheral blood, taken from a patient treated with radiotherapy plus ipilimumab. The sequence was obtained from a human donor with non-small cell lung cancer who had a partial response to radiotherapy plus ipilimumab. The CDR3 loop is CASSLETSGYGPSNEQFF. DNA for the CDR3: TGCGCCAGCAGCTTGGAGACTAGCGGGTATGGACCGAGTAATGAGCAGTTCTTC.